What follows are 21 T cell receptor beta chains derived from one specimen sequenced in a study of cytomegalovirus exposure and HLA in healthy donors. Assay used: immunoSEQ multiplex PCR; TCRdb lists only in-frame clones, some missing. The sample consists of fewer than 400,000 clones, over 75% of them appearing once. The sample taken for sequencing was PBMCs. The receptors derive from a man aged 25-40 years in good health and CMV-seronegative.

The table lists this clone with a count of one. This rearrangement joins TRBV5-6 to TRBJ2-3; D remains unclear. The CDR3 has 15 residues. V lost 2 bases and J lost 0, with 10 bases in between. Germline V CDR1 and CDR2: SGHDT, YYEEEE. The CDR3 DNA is TGTGCCAGCAGCTTTGACACCTATAGCACAGATACGCAGTATTTT. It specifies CASSFDTYSTDTQYF.

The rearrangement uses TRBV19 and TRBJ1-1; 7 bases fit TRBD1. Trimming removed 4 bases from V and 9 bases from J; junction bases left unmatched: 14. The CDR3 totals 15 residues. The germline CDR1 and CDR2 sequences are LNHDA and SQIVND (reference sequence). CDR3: CASSTRQGTLKQAFF. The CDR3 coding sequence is TGTGCCAGTAGTACAAGACAGGGAACCCTGAAACAAGCTTTCTTT.

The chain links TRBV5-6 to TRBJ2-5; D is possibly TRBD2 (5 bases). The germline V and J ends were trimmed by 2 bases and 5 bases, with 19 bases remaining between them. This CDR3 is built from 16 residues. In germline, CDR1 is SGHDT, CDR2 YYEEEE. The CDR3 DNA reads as TGTGCCAGCAGCTTTGAATTGCTGCGGGCGCGGGAGACCCAGTACTTC. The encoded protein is CASSFELLRARETQYF.

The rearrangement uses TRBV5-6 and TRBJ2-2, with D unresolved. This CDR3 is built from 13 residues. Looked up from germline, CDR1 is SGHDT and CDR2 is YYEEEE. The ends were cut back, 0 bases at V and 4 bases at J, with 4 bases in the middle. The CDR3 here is CASSLGGTGELFF. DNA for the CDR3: TGTGCCAGCAGCTTGGGAGGCACCGGGGAGCTGTTTTTT.

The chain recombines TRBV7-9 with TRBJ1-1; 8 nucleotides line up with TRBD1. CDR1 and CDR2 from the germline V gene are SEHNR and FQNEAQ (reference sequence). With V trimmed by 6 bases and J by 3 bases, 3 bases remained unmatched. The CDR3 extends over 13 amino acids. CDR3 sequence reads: CASRLQGDTEAFF. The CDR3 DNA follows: TGTGCCAGCAGACTACAGGGGGACACTGAAGCTTTCTTT.

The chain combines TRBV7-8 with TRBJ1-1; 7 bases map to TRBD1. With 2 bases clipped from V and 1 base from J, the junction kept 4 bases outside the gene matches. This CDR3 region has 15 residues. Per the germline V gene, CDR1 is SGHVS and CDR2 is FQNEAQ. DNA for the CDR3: TGTGCCAGCAGCTTACAGACAGGGCCGAACACTGAAGCTTTCTTT. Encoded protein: CASSLQTGPNTEAFF.

The CDR3 here is CASSGLYRAEAFF. CDR3 nucleotide sequence: TGTGCCAGCAGTGGTCTTTATCGGGCTGAAGCTTTCTTT. The chain is built from TRBV6-1 and TRBJ1-1; D uncertain. This CDR3 has 13 amino acids. Germline V gene lookup returns CDR1 MNHNS and CDR2 SASEGT. Trimming took off 4 bases at V and 6 bases at J, with 12 bases between the two ends.

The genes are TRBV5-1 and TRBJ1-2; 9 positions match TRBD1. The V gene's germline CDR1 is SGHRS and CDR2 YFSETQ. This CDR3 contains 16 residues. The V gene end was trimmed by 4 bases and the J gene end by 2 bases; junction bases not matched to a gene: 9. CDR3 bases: TGCGCCAGCAGCAACGTCGGGACAGGGTCCAACTATGGCTACACCTTC. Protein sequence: CASSNVGTGSNYGYTF.

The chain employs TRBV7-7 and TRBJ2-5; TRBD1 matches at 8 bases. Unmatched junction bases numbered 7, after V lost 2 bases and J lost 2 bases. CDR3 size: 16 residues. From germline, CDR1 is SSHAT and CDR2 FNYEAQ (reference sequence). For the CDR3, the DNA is TGTGCCAGCAGCTTATTCGGCCGGACAGGGCAAGAGACCCAGTACTTC. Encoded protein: CASSLFGRTGQETQYF.

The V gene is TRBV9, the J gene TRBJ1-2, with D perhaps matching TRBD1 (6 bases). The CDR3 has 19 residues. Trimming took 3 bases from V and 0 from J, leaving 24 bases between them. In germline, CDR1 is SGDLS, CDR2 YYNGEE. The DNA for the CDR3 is TGTGCCAGCAGCGGACCCCGACAGGAAATCACCGGGGCTAACTATGGCTACACCTTC. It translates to CASSGPRQEITGANYGYTF. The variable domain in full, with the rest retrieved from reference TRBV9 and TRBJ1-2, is DSGVTQTPKHLITATGQRVTLRCSPRSGDLSVYWYQQSLDQGLQFLIQYYNGEERAKGNILERFSAQQFPDLHSELNLSSLELGDSALYFCASSGPRQEITGANYGYTFGSGTRLTVV.

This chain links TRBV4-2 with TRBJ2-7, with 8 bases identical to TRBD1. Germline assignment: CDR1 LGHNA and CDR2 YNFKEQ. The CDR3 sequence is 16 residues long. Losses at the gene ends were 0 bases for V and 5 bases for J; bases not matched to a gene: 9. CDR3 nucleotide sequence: TGTGCCAGCAGCCAAGATCGAGGACAGGGTCCTGACGAGCAGTACTTC. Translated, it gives CASSQDRGQGPDEQYF.

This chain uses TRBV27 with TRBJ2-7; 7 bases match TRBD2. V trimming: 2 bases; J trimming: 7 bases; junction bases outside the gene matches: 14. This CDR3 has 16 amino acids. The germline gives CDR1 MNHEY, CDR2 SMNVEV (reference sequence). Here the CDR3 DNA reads TGTGCCAGCAGTTTACTCCCTCCCGGGGAGGGGAGTGAGCAGTACTTC. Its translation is CASSLLPPGEGSEQYF.

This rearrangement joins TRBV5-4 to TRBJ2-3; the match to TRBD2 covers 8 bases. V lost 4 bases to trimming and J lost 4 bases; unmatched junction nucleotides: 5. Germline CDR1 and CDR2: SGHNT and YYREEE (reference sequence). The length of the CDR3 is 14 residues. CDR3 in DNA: TGTGCCAGCAGCCCCGGGGGGGTCGCAGATACGCAGTATTTT. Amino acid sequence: CASSPGGVADTQYF.

The CDR3 sequence is CAWVDRGNTIYF. The CDR3 region has the DNA TGTGCCTGGGTAGACAGGGGAAACACCATATATTTT. The V gene is TRBV30, the J gene TRBJ1-3, with a possible D match to TRBD1 (6 bases). V was shortened by 5 bases and J by 4 bases, with 9 bases between the two germline ends. From germline, CDR1 is GTSNPN and CDR2 SVGIG (reference sequence). The CDR3 length is 12 residues.

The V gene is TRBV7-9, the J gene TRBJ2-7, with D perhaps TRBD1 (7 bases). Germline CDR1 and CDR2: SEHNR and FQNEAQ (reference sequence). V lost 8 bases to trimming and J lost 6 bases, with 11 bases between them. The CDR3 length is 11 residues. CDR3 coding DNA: TGTGCCAGCCGCCAGGGGGGCGAGCAGTACTTC. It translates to CASRQGGEQYF. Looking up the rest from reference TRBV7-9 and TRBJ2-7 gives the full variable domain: DTGVSQNPRHKITKRGQNVTFRCDPISEHNRLYWYRQTLGQGPEFLTYFQNEAQLEKSRLLSDRFSAERPKGSFSTLEIQRTEQGDSAMYLCASRQGGEQYFGPGTRLTVT.

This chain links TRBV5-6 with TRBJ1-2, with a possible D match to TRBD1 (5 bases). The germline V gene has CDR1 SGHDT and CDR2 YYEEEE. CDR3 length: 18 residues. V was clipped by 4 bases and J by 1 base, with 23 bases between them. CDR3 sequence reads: CASSENQGGQTVNYGYTF. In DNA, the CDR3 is TGTGCCAGCAGCGAGAATCAGGGTGGACAAACGGTTAACTATGGCTACACCTTC.

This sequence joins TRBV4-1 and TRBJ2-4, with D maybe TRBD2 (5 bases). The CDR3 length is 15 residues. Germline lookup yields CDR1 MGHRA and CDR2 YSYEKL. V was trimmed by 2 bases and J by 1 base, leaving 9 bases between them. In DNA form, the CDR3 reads TGCGCCAGCAGCCAATTGCCGGGGGCCAAAAACATTCAGTACTTC. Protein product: CASSQLPGAKNIQYF.

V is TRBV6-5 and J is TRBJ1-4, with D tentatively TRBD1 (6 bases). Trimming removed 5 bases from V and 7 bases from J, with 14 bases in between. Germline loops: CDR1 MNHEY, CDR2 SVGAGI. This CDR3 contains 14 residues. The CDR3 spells CASSDGQTVEKLFF. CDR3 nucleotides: TGTGCCAGCAGTGACGGACAGACAGTTGAAAAACTGTTTTTT.

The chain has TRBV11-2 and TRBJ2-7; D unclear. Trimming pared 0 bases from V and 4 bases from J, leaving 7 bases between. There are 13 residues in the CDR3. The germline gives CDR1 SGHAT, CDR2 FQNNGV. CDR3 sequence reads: CASSLDWQYEQYF. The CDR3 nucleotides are TGTGCCAGCAGCTTAGATTGGCAGTACGAGCAGTACTTC.

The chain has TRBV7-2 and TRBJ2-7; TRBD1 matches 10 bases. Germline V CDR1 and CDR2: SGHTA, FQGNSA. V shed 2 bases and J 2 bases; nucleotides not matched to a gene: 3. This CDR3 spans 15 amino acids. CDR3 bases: TGTGCCAGCAGCTTAAAGGGGACAGGGGCCTACGAGCAGTACTTC. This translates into CASSLKGTGAYEQYF.

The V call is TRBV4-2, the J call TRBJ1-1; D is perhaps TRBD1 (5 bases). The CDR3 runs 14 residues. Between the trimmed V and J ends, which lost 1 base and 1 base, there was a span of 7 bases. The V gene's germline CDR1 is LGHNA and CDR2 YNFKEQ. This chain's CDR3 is CASSQGGGNTEAFF. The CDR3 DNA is TGTGCCAGCAGCCAAGGCGGGGGGAACACTGAAGCTTTCTTT.